The 28 T cell receptor beta chains in this list originate from one sample, sequenced in a study of T cells after yellow fever vaccination. Each CDR3 protein is one row after TCRdb ran MiXCR on the 5' RACE reads. The table shows about 340,000 distinct CDR3 sequences, with under 15% occurring only once. The sample here was CD4+ T cells sorted from PBMCs, taken 15 days after the yellow fever booster vaccination. The receptors originated from a young man who received the YFV17D yellow fever vaccine.

This clonotype was observed a few times. The chain uses TRBV6-1 and TRBJ1-4; D is unclear. Looked up from germline, CDR1 is MNHNS and CDR2 is SASEGT. The CDR3 totals 15 residues. The V and J ends lost 2 bases and 8 bases respectively, with 15 bases between them. CDR3 protein: CASSEQPLDGEKLFF. CDR3 nucleotide sequence: TGTGCCAGCAGTGAACAGCCCTTGGACGGGGAAAAACTGTTTTTT.

The chain links TRBV10-3 to TRBJ1-1; D remains unclear. The CDR3 length is 12 residues. Germline CDR1 is ENHRY and CDR2 is SYGVKD. The V end was cut by 6 bases, the J end by 3 bases, with 8 bases between. CDR3 in DNA: TGTGCCATCAGGGCACTCGACACTGAAGCTTTCTTT. This sequence encodes CAIRALDTEAFF.

J is TRBJ2-5 and V is TRBV5-1; a weak D match, TRBD1 (6 bases). Trimming cost V 3 bases and J 0 bases, with 9 bases left between them. Germline V gene data show CDR1 as SGHRS and CDR2 as YFSETQ. CDR3 size: 14 residues. CDR3 nucleotide sequence: TGCGCCAGCAGCTCCACAGGGTACCAAGAGACCCAGTACTTC. Its protein is CASSSTGYQETQYF.

This clonotype was picked up many times. The V call is TRBV12-3 or TRBV12-4, the J call TRBJ1-1, with 8 bases matching TRBD1. Germline trimming cut 6 bases from V and 7 bases from J; bases unmatched to any gene: 13. This CDR3 is built from 15 residues. CDR3 DNA sequence: TGTGCCAGCAGCGCCGGAACTACAGGGGGGATTGAAGCTTTCTTT. As protein: CASSAGTTGGIEAFF.

This clonotype was counted a few times. The rearrangement links TRBV7-8 to TRBJ2-5; D remains ambiguous. The CDR3 covers 16 residues. The V gene's germline CDR1 is SGHVS and CDR2 FQNEAQ. Trimming took 0 bases from V and 0 from J, leaving 11 bases between them. The CDR3 region has the DNA TGTGCCAGCAGCTTAGCCCGACTCCAGTACCAAGAGACCCAGTACTTC. Translating gives CASSLARLQYQETQYF.

This clonotype turned up a few times. The V gene is TRBV11-2, the J gene TRBJ2-5, with D perhaps assigned TRBD1 or TRBD2 (5 bases each). The CDR3 runs to 15 residues. Deletions cut 1 base from V and 5 bases from J, with 14 bases between. CDR1 and CDR2 (germline): SGHAT, FQNNGV. Written as DNA, the CDR3 is TGTGCCAGCAGCTTAGTGGGGGTATGGTGGGAGACCCAGTACTTC. This gives the protein CASSLVGVWWETQYF.

The V call is TRBV7-2, the J call TRBJ2-5; D may match TRBD1 or TRBD2 (5 bases each). The CDR3 has 12 residues. V dropped 3 bases and J dropped 13 bases, with 15 bases sitting between them. The germline CDR1 and CDR2 sequences are SGHTA and FQGNSA. The CDR3 DNA reads TGTGCCAGCAGCTTCGAGGGCAGGGTAGCGTACTTC. Its protein is CASSFEGRVAYF.

This chain links TRBV4-1 with TRBJ1-6; D is ambiguous. Trimming stripped 4 bases from V and 1 base from J, with 11 bases between. CDR1 and CDR2 (germline): MGHRA, YSYEKL. The length of the CDR3 is 16 residues. The CDR3 DNA reads as TGCGCCAGCAGCCGGAGGGATCGGTCCTATAATTCACCCCTCCACTTT. Amino acid sequence: CASSRRDRSYNSPLHF.

This clonotype has only a few counts. This chain uses TRBV29-1 with TRBJ1-1; no clear D. CDR1 SQVTM and CDR2 ANQGSEA come from the germline V gene. V was cut by 3 bases and J by 3 bases, with 14 bases left in between. The CDR3 extends over 14 amino acids. The CDR3 DNA follows: TGCAGCGTTGATCGGGGTCGCGGGGACACTGAAGCTTTCTTT. Translation: CSVDRGRGDTEAFF.

This chain connects TRBV3-1 to TRBJ1-2; 7 bases are shared with TRBD1. The trim removed 3 bases at V and 0 bases at J, leaving 4 bases unmatched. The CDR3 contains 15 residues. CDR1 LGHDT and CDR2 YNNKEL come from the germline V gene (reference sequence). The CDR3 here is CASSQYRGTNYGYTF. The CDR3 DNA reads TGTGCCAGCAGCCAGTACAGGGGCACTAACTATGGCTACACCTTC.

This clonotype was observed a handful of times. This chain joins TRBV5-1 and TRBJ2-3, with D perhaps matching TRBD2 (6 bases). V lost 4 bases, J lost 2 bases, and 20 bases lay in between. Germline CDR1 reads SGHRS; CDR2 reads YFSETQ. The CDR3 runs to 17 residues. The CDR3: CASSPPLPGEATDTQYF. CDR3 nucleotide sequence: TGCGCCAGCAGCCCCCCCCTCCCGGGGGAGGCCACAGATACGCAGTATTTT.

This clonotype was seen a few times. The gene calls are TRBV12-3 or TRBV12-4 and TRBJ2-7; D gene ambiguous. Trimming cost V 1 base and J 6 bases, with 7 bases left between them. The CDR3 runs 12 residues. The chain's CDR3 is CASSLGGSEQYF. The CDR3 region has the DNA TGTGCCAGCAGTTTAGGGGGTAGCGAGCAGTACTTC.

The rearrangement uses TRBV7-2 and TRBJ1-2; D is ambiguous. V lost 3 bases to trimming and J lost 2 bases, with 10 bases between them. There are 14 residues in the CDR3. Germline V gene lookup returns CDR1 SGHTA and CDR2 FQGNSA. The CDR3 DNA is TGTGCCAGCAGCTTTCAGGCGGCGAACTATGGCTACACCTTC. It specifies CASSFQAANYGYTF.

Only one count was recorded for this clonotype. J is TRBJ1-2 and V is TRBV30; 7 nucleotides line up with TRBD1. This CDR3 is 14 amino acids long. The V gene end was trimmed by 7 bases and the J gene end by 2 bases; junction bases not matched to a gene: 10. The germline V gene has CDR1 GTSNPN and CDR2 SVGIG (reference sequence). The CDR3 is CASPGAGGNYGYTF. CDR3 coding DNA: TGTGCCTCACCGGGGGCAGGGGGGAACTATGGCTACACCTTC.

This clonotype was counted a few times. The chain joins TRBV7-9 to TRBJ1-2; the D is unclear. CDR3 size: 15 residues. Per the germline V gene, CDR1 is SEHNR and CDR2 is FQNEAQ (reference sequence). The V gene lost 6 bases and the J gene lost 7 bases, with 21 bases spanning the gap. CDR3 nucleotide sequence: TGTGCCAGCAGTCTCAACCAGGCCGGGGTTGGTGGCTACACCTTC. Translation: CASSLNQAGVGGYTF.

There are a few counts of this clonotype. The chain combines TRBV2 with TRBJ2-7, with a possible D match to TRBD1 (6 bases). Germline values: CDR1 SNHLY, CDR2 FYNNEI. Trimming took 6 bases from V and 2 from J, leaving 11 bases between them. CDR3 length: 13 residues. For the CDR3, the DNA is TGTGCCAGCAGCCGGACAGTCCCCTACGAGCAGTACGTC. Its translation: CASSRTVPYEQYV.

The V call is TRBV5-4, the J call TRBJ2-3, with 8 bases that match TRBD2. Germline V lookup: CDR1 SGHNT, CDR2 YYREEE (reference sequence). Losses at the gene ends were 0 bases for V and 6 bases for J; bases not matched to a gene: 6. This CDR3 is built from 15 residues. The CDR3 here is CASSLGGGPMDTQYF. DNA of the CDR3: TGTGCCAGCAGCTTGGGCGGGGGGCCAATGGATACGCAGTATTTT.

The rearrangement links TRBV5-5 to TRBJ2-5; no definite D call. V dropped 3 bases and J dropped 5 bases, with 8 bases sitting between them. The CDR3 sequence is 12 residues long. Per germline, CDR1 SGHKS and CDR2 YYEKEE (reference sequence). CDR3 DNA sequence: TGTGCCAGCAGCTCTGCCTGGGAGACCCAGTACTTC. Its protein product is CASSSAWETQYF.

This clonotype was observed many times. The rearrangement links TRBV4-2 to TRBJ1-2, with D hard to call. The V gene lost 3 bases and the J gene lost 4 bases, with 9 bases spanning the gap. The CDR3 is made up of 13 amino acids. CDR1 LGHNA and CDR2 YNFKEQ come from the germline V gene. Here the CDR3 reads CASSQGRSYGYTF. For the CDR3, the DNA is TGTGCCAGCAGCCAGGGGAGAAGCTATGGCTACACCTTC.

V usage is TRBV5-1 and J usage is TRBJ2-3; the D call may be TRBD1 or TRBD2 (6 bases each). Trimming took 2 bases from V and 0 from J, leaving 16 bases between them. CDR1 and CDR2 from the germline V gene are SGHRS and YFSETQ. There are 17 residues in the CDR3. CDR3 amino acids: CASSFYNGGPSTDTQYF. The CDR3 nucleotides are TGCGCCAGCAGCTTTTATAACGGGGGCCCTAGCACAGATACGCAGTATTTT.

This sequence joins TRBV19 and TRBJ1-5; 9 bases agree with TRBD1. From germline, CDR1 is LNHDA and CDR2 SQIVND (reference sequence). This CDR3 comprises 15 residues. V gave up 4 bases and J gave up 5 bases; unmatched junction bases: 6. Written as DNA, the CDR3 is TGTGCCAGTAGTACACAGGGGGCAGAGGATCAGCCCCAGCATTTT. This encodes CASSTQGAEDQPQHF.

This clonotype came up a few times. This chain links TRBV7-2 with TRBJ2-5, with D uncertain. CDR3 length: 13 residues. Trimming left V 5 bases short and J 2 bases short, with 9 bases between. Germline V lookup: CDR1 SGHTA, CDR2 FQGNSA. CDR3: CASSVGWQETQYF. In nucleotides, the CDR3 is TGTGCCAGCAGCGTCGGTTGGCAAGAGACCCAGTACTTC.

The sample holds a few counts of this clonotype. This sequence joins TRBV20-1 and TRBJ2-3; no firm D call. CDR3 length: 14 residues. Looked up from germline, CDR1 is DFQATT and CDR2 is SNEGSKA (reference sequence). The V end was cut by 5 bases, the J end by 4 bases, with 16 bases between. DNA of the CDR3: TGCAGTGCTCCCGTCCTATCCGGCGCAGATACGCAGTATTTT. Translated: CSAPVLSGADTQYF.

The genes are TRBV29-1 and TRBJ1-1, with 10 bases that match TRBD1. Losses at the gene ends were 6 bases for V and 4 bases for J; bases not matched to a gene: 8. The CDR3 runs 14 residues. Germline loops: CDR1 SQVTM, CDR2 ANQGSEA. CDR3 sequence (DNA): TGCAGCGTGCATAGACAGGGGGCAGGCACTGAAGCTTTCTTT. This codes for CSVHRQGAGTEAFF.

The V call is TRBV12-3 or TRBV12-4, the J call TRBJ2-7, with 12 bases aligning to TRBD1. The CDR3 contains 14 residues. V dropped 5 bases and J dropped 7; count of bases not matched to a gene: 6. DNA of the CDR3: TGTGCCAGCAGTAGCCGGGACAGGGGGCGTGAGCAGTACGTC. Its protein is CASSSRDRGREQYV.

This clonotype has a count of ten or more. The CDR3 sequence: CASSYRITSGGALNTQYF. The CDR3 DNA reads as TGTGCCAGCAGCTACAGAATTACCAGCGGGGGGGCGTTAAATACGCAGTATTTT. This rearrangement joins TRBV6-6 to TRBJ2-3; 10 positions agree with TRBD2. The length of the CDR3 is 18 residues. Germline V lookup: CDR1 MNHNY, CDR2 SVGAGI (reference sequence). Trimming at V came to 6 bases and at J to 7 bases, leaving 19 bases not matched to a gene.

V gene TRBV4-3 combines with J gene TRBJ1-2; D is uncertain. Germline V gene data show CDR1 as LGHNA and CDR2 as YSLEER. This CDR3 is built from 17 residues. V was pared by 0 bases and J by 3 bases, with 17 bases between. The CDR3, as DNA: TGCGCCAGCAGCCAAGATACCATAAGATCGACGGACTATGGCTACACCTTC. Amino acid sequence: CASSQDTIRSTDYGYTF.

The V call is TRBV27, the J call TRBJ2-7; 8 nucleotides match TRBD2. CDR3 length: 16 residues. Trimming at V came to 1 base and at J to 0 bases, leaving 5 bases not matched to a gene. Germline CDR1 is MNHEY and CDR2 is SMNVEV (reference sequence). CDR3: CASSLFTSGLSYEQYF. The DNA of the CDR3 is TGTGCCAGCAGTTTATTTACTAGCGGCCTCTCCTACGAGCAGTACTTC.